A single TCR beta chain is shown here with its context. Antigen specificity is unknown. This sample stems from a study of T cell responses to AZD1222 COVID-19 vaccine. Broader study findings: Donors were chiefly white British, with a greater number of females, and clonal diversity was perhaps underestimated.

This CDR3 region has 13 residues. Looked up from germline, CDR1 is MNHNY and CDR2 is SVGAGI (reference sequence). V trimming: 5 bases; J trimming: 6 bases; junction bases outside the gene matches: 6. This table comes from immunoSEQ multiplex PCR, and its TCRdb copy is limited to in-frame clones, with some not included. The sample consists of roughly 40,000 clones, roughly 75% of them appearing once. The V call is TRBV6-6, the J call TRBJ1-2; 7 bases line up with TRBD1. This specimen consisted of peripheral blood, obtained on day 0 of AZD1222 vaccination. This TCR was recovered from an adult in good health. CDR3 in amino acids: CASSPQGTHGYTF. CDR3 nucleotide sequence: TGTGCCAGCAGTCCACAGGGGACTCATGGCTACACCTTC.